The rows below give T cell receptor beta chains drawn from one sample of a study of cytomegalovirus exposure and HLA in healthy donors. Assay used: immunoSEQ multiplex PCR; TCRdb lists only in-frame clones, some missing. The sample lists about 120,000 clones, around two thirds occurring once. Sample: PBMCs. The receptors shown here come from a middle-aged woman in good health and CMV-seropositive. The CDR3 runs from the conserved cysteine through the conserved F or W. The order of the fields is J gene, V gene, CDR3 protein.

TRBJ1-5 TRBV15 CATSRDIQPQHF
TRBJ2-1 TRBV6-5 CASSYSQRGDNEQFF
TRBJ2-7 TRBV5-6 CASSLRDYEQYF
TRBJ2-3 TRBV28 CASSFAGVADTQYF
TRBJ2-5 TRBV28 CASRVDPQETQYF
TRBJ2-1 TRBV12-5 CASGLVLLAGSYNEQFF
TRBJ2-7 TRBV5-1 CASSLTSSLEQYF
TRBJ2-2 TRBV10-3 CAITDPGQGITGELFF
TRBJ2-1 TRBV9 CASSVGTRSYNEQFF
TRBJ2-7 TRBV28 CASRRDRDSYEQYF
NA TRBV4-2 CASSQTSGSSYEQYF
TRBJ2-5 TRBV5-1 CASSLGTGEAETQYF
TRBJ2-5 TRBV9 CASSVGGLAGETQYF
TRBJ2-2 TRBV2 CASSELRQGAGELFF
TRBJ2-3 TRBV18 CASSRRTGGEDTQYF
TRBJ2-7 TRBV9 CASSVGTSSGEQYF
TRBJ1-2 TRBV11-2 CASSPDRGRSYGYTF
TRBJ2-7 TRBV4-3 CASSQQPHTGTSVYEQYF
TRBJ2-5 TRBV4-1 CASSQDERVQYF
TRBJ1-2 TRBV29-1 CSVEDGDRNYGYTF
TRBJ2-3 TRBV7-8 CASSSRTSSFWQYF
TRBJ2-7 TRBV4-2 CASSYQHLTGASYEQYF
TRBJ2-7 TRBV11-2 CASSLLVSYEQYF
TRBJ1-1 TRBV7-8 CASSSRTGTTEAFF
TRBJ2-7 TRBV5-5 CASSFRQGLPYEQYF
NA TRBV29-1 CSVGPGQGPYEQYF
TRBJ2-7 TRBV5-5 CASSLTRGDYEQYF
TRBJ2-1 TRBV4-3 CASSQGSGVYNEQFF
TRBJ2-5 TRBV6-6 CASSATSEQETQYF
NA TRBV7-9 CASSHGLAGANYEQYF
TRBJ2-7 TRBV5-1 CASSLYGAGGYYEQYF
TRBJ2-5 TRBV5-8 CASRAAGIFPYQETQYF
TRBJ2-7 TRBV5-5 CASSDGLNAKQYF
TRBJ2-1 TRBV5-1 CASSLDWSTHNEQFF
TRBJ2-1 TRBV6-4 CASSASGSPYEQFF
TRBJ2-3 TRBV11-2 CASSLSYGGSTDTQYF
TRBJ1-4 TRBV6-5 CASSYSRGTVGEKLFF
TRBJ1-4 TRBV6-1 CASSEGGAVTNEKLFF
TRBJ2-4 TRBV4-2 CASSQEMTGGDLAKNIQYF
TRBJ2-1 TRBV28 CASSLTGSSSNEQFF
TRBJ1-6 TRBV19 CASTGQTSSPLHF
TRBJ1-2 TRBV7-9 CASSLGTGVGGYTF
TRBJ1-1 TRBV29-1 CSVVGTMNTEAFF
TRBJ2-2 TRBV6-5 CASSPTYTNTGELFF
TRBJ2-7 TRBV7-2 CASSVGLAVTYEQYF
TRBJ1-1 TRBV30 CACQGITDTEAFF
TRBJ1-4 TRBV5-6 CASSSFREGFEEKLFF
TRBJ1-5 TRBV5-6 CASARGGQPQHF
TRBJ2-5 TRBV6-6 CASSYSTSGNLETQYF
TRBJ2-1 TRBV27 CASSLERNPYNEQFF
TRBJ1-1 TRBV21-1 CASSKGRVGRNTEAFF
TRBJ1-4 TRBV7-2 CASSLSLGAGDEKLFF
TRBJ2-3 TRBV29-1 CSVEDLAVDTQYF
TRBJ1-5 TRBV2 CASRDNLNQPQHF